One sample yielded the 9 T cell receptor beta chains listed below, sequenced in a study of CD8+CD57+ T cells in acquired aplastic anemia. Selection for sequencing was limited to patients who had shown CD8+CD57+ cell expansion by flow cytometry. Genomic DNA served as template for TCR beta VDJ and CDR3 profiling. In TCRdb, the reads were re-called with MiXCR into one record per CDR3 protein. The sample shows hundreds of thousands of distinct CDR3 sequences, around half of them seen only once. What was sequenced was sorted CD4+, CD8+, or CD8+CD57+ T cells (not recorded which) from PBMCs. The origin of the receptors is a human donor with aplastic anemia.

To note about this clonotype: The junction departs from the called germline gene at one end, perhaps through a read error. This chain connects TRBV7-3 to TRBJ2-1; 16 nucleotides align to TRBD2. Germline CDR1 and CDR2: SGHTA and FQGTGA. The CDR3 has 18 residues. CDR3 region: CASSSGLAGGQVGTEQFF. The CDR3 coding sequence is TGCGCCAGCAGCTCGGGACTAGCGGGAGGGCAGGTCGGAACTGAGCAGTTCTTC.

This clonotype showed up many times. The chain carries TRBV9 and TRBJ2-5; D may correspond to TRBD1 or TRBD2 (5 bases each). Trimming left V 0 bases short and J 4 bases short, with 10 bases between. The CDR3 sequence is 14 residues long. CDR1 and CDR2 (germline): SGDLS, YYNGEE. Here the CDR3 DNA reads TGTGCCAGCAGCGTAGGGGGGACCGGAGAGACCCAGTACTTC. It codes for CASSVGGTGETQYF.

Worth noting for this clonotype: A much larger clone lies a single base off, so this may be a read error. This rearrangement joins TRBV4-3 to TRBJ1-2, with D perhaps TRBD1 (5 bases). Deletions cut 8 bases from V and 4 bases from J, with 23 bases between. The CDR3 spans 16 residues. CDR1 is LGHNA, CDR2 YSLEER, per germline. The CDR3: CASGPTWDPEAYGYTF. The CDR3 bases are TGCGCCAGCGGCCCAACTTGGGACCCTGAGGCCTATGGCTACACCTTC.

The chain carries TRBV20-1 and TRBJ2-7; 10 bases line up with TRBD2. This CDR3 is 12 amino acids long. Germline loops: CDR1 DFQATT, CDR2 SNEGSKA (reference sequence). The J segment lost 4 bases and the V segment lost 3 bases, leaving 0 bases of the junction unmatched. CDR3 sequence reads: CSARTSGYEQYF. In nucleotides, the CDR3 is TGCAGTGCTAGGACTAGCGGGTACGAGCAGTACTTC.

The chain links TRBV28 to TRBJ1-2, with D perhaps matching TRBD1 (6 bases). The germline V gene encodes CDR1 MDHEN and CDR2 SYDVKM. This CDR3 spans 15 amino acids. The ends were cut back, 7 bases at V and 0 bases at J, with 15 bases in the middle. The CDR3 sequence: CASKIQGYPNYGYTF. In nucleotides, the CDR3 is TGTGCCAGCAAGATACAGGGTTACCCTAACTATGGCTACACCTTC.

The CDR3 DNA reads TGCAGTGTCCCCTCTGGGACTAGCGGGGGAGGTGAGCAGTTCTTC. Its protein is CSVPSGTSGGGEQFF. The J gene is TRBJ2-1, the V gene TRBV20-1; 14 bases are shared with TRBD2. The length of the CDR3 is 15 residues. Germline loops: CDR1 DFQATT, CDR2 SNEGSKA (reference sequence). Losses at the gene ends were 7 bases for V and 9 bases for J; bases not matched to a gene: 11.

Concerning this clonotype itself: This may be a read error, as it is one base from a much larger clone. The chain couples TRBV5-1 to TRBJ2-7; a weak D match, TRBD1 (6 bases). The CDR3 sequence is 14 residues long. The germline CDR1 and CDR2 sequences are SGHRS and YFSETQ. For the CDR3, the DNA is TGCGCCAGCAGCCTGGACAGCCCTCTTGGGGAGCGGTACTTC. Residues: CASSLDSPLGERYF.

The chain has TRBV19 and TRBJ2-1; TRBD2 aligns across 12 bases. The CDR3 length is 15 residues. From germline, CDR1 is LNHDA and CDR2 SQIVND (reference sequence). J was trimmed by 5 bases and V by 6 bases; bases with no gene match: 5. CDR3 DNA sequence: TGTGCCAGTAGAGCCGGGACTAGCGGGCACAATGAGCAGTTCTTC. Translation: CASRAGTSGHNEQFF. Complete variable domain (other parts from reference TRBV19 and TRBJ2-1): DGGITQSPKYLFRKEGQNVTLSCEQNLNHDAMYWYRQDPGQGLRLIYYSQIVNDFQKGDIAEGYSVSREKKESFPLTVTSAQKNPTAFYLCASRAGTSGHNEQFFGPGTRLTVL.

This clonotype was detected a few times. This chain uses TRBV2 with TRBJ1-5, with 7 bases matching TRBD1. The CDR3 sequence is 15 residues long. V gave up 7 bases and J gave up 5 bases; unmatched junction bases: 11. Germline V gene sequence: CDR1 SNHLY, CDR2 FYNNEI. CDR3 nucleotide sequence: TGTGCCAGCAAAAGGGACAGTCAGGACTATCAGCCCCAGCATTTT. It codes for CASKRDSQDYQPQHF.